This TCR beta chain derives from a study of Tregs in tolerant kidney transplant recipients. CD4+CD25+CD127- Tregs, CD4+CD25- non-Tregs, CD4 and CD8 cells were sorted. A word on this clone: What it recognizes is unknown.

Study-wide findings and caveats: Biological reproducibility was not directly addressed, but technical replication error appeared minimal. Activated donor B cell expansion appeared to reveal the most relevant donor-specific TCRbeta repertoire.

The data were produced by immunoSEQ multiplex PCR, yet TCRdb's version contains in-frame clones alone and is incomplete. The sample yields hundreds of thousands of clones, 80% to 85% seen once. The CDR3 spans 14 residues. V was pared by 7 bases and J by 0 bases, with 12 bases between. The germline V gene encodes CDR1 SNHLY and CDR2 FYNNEI. This chain links TRBV2 with TRBJ1-1; perhaps TRBD1 as D (5 bases). This receptor was identified in a human donor in good health. The sequenced sample consisted of CD4+ T cells from blood. The CDR3 sequence is CASNRQGLNTEAFF. CDR3 bases: TGTGCCAGCAACAGGCAAGGGCTGAACACTGAAGCTTTCTTT.